Listed here are 28 T cell receptor beta chains from one sample, sequenced in a study of blood T cell repertoires in COVID-19. Produced via immunoSEQ multiplex PCR; TCRdb's table is partial and in-frame only. The sample holds over 250,000 clones, roughly 89% seen once. Sequencing was performed on PBMCs or T cells enriched from blood (not recorded which). These receptors were collected from a man between 40 and 49 years old who had recovered from COVID-19.

The rearrangement joins TRBV5-4 to TRBJ2-7, with TRBD2 identical over 13 bases. The germline V gene has CDR1 SGHNT and CDR2 YYREEE (reference sequence). CDR3 length: 15 amino acids. V trimming: 4 bases; J trimming: 3 bases; junction bases outside the gene matches: 4. The CDR3 nucleotides are TGTGCCAGCAGCCCAAGGACTAGCGGGGGCTACGAGCAGTACTTC. Its protein is CASSPRTSGGYEQYF. Looking up the rest from reference TRBV5-4 and TRBJ2-7 gives the full variable domain: ETGVTQSPTHLIKTRGQQVTLRCSSQSGHNTVSWYQQALGQGPQFIFQYYREEENGRGNFPPRFSGLQFPNYSSELNVNALELDDSALYLCASSPRTSGGYEQYFGPGTRLTVT.

The chain couples TRBV6-1 to TRBJ1-2; D gene unclear. This CDR3 region has 11 residues. Trimming cost V 2 bases and J 13 bases, with 11 bases left between them. Per the germline V gene, CDR1 is MNHNS and CDR2 is SASEGT. The CDR3 sequence is CASSEPRKFTF. The CDR3 nucleotides are TGTGCCAGCAGTGAACCCAGAAAATTCACCTTC.

The J gene is TRBJ2-7, the V gene TRBV20-1, with TRBD1 identical over 7 bases. The CDR3 runs 14 residues. Trimming cost V 3 bases and J 2 bases; bases outside gene matches: 7. Per the germline V gene, CDR1 is DFQATT and CDR2 is SNEGSKA (reference sequence). The CDR3 sequence: CSASVRGKTYEQYF. The CDR3, as DNA: TGCAGTGCTAGTGTCAGGGGGAAGACCTACGAGCAGTACTTC.

The V and J genes are TRBV5-6 and TRBJ1-3; a possible D gene is TRBD1 (6 bases). Germline V gives CDR1 SGHDT, CDR2 YYEEEE. Trimming removed 6 bases from V and 0 bases from J, with 19 bases in between. The CDR3 is 17 amino acids. The CDR3 reads CASTLGAGRGSGNTIYF. CDR3 bases: TGTGCCAGCACCCTGGGGGCGGGCCGGGGCTCTGGAAACACCATATATTTT.

The rearrangement links TRBV11-2 to TRBJ1-5; 8 bases align to TRBD1. CDR3 size: 14 residues. The ends lost 5 bases at V and 6 bases at J; junction bases unmatched: 6. Germline assignment: CDR1 SGHAT and CDR2 FQNNGV. As DNA, the CDR3 is TGTGCCAGCAGCCGGCAGGGGGCCGGTCAGCCCCAGCATTTT. It specifies CASSRQGAGQPQHF.

V gene TRBV7-2 combines with J gene TRBJ2-3; 14 nucleotides agree with TRBD2. After removal of 4 bases from V and 6 bases from J, the junction contained 9 bases not matched to a gene. Germline V lookup: CDR1 SGHTA, CDR2 FQGNSA. The CDR3 has 17 residues. In nucleotides, the CDR3 is TGTGCCAGCAGCTCTCCGACTAGCGGGAGGGCCTTGGATACGCAGTATTTT. Translation: CASSSPTSGRALDTQYF.

This sequence joins TRBV4-3 and TRBJ2-3; possibly TRBD2 for D (6 bases). The V end lost 3 bases, the J end lost 4 bases, and 20 bases lay between the germline ends. This CDR3 is built from 17 residues. Germline V CDR1 and CDR2: LGHNA, YSLEER. The CDR3 spells CASSQTPRERLPDTQYF. CDR3 bases: TGCGCCAGCAGCCAGACCCCCCGGGAGAGGCTCCCAGATACGCAGTATTTT.

This clone has only one observation. V is TRBV4-1 and J is TRBJ2-2; unclear D gene. Germline-derived CDR1 and CDR2 are MGHRA and YSYEKL. CDR3 length equals 17 residues. V lost 3 bases and J lost 2, with 16 bases in between. Written as DNA, the CDR3 is TGCGCCAGCAGCCACCCCGCCAGTCAGAAAAACACCGGGGAGCTGTTTTTT. It translates to CASSHPASQKNTGELFF.

This chain uses TRBV5-6 with TRBJ1-5; possible D gene TRBD1, 5 bases. Per germline, CDR1 SGHDT and CDR2 YYEEEE. V lost 0 bases and J lost 6, with 13 bases in between. The CDR3 loop spans 15 amino acids. The chain's CDR3 is CASSLGAGLSQPQHF. The CDR3 coding sequence is TGTGCCAGCAGCTTGGGGGCAGGGTTGAGTCAGCCCCAGCATTTT.

The V and J genes are TRBV28 and TRBJ1-1; D possibly corresponds to TRBD1 (5 bases). Germline-derived CDR1 and CDR2 are MDHEN and SYDVKM. The CDR3 is 14 residues long. V was clipped by 3 bases and J by 6 bases, with 14 bases between them. CDR3 loop: CASSLGRVISEAFF. CDR3 sequence (DNA): TGTGCCAGCAGTTTGGGCAGGGTAATCTCTGAAGCTTTCTTT.

This clone is a singleton in its sample. The chain uses TRBV19 and TRBJ2-4; 8 nucleotides match TRBD2. This CDR3 is built from 16 residues. J lost 0 bases, V lost 5 bases, and 6 bases had no gene match. CDR1 is LNHDA and CDR2 is SQIVND in the germline V gene (reference sequence). The CDR3 DNA reads TGTGCCAGTAGTCCGCGGGGGGAGATAGCCAAAAACATTCAGTACTTC. Translated, it gives CASSPRGEIAKNIQYF.

The rearrangement uses TRBV7-9 and TRBJ1-4; D ambiguous. Germline V gene data show CDR1 as SEHNR and CDR2 as FQNEAQ (reference sequence). CDR3 length: 15 residues. The V and J ends lost 1 base and 8 bases respectively, with 14 bases between them. The DNA of the CDR3 is TGTGCCAGCAGCTTAGGCGCGGGGTCTGGGGAAAAACTGTTTTTT. Translated: CASSLGAGSGEKLFF.

This sequence joins TRBV5-1 and TRBJ2-7; 7 nucleotides agree with TRBD1. Germline V gene lookup returns CDR1 SGHRS and CDR2 YFSETQ. With 0 bases clipped from V and 1 base from J, the junction kept 1 base outside the gene matches. The CDR3 contains 14 residues. CDR3 sequence (DNA): TGCGCCAGCAGCTTGGCGACAGGGTCCTACGAGCAGTACTTC. Translated: CASSLATGSYEQYF.

V usage is TRBV5-1 and J usage is TRBJ2-3; 8 nucleotides agree with TRBD2. The CDR3 has 16 amino acids. The trim removed 7 bases at V and 4 bases at J, leaving 14 bases unmatched. The V gene's germline CDR1 is SGHRS and CDR2 YFSETQ. The CDR3 region has the DNA TGCGCCAGCCTACCGGGTAGCGGGATTCTCTCAGATACGCAGTATTTT. This translates into CASLPGSGILSDTQYF. Drawing the rest from reference TRBV5-1 and TRBJ2-3, the complete variable domain is KAGVTQTPRYLIKTRGQQVTLSCSPISGHRSVSWYQQTPGQGLQFLFEYFSETQRNKGNFPGRFSGRQFSNSRSEMNVSTLELGDSALYLCASLPGSGILSDTQYFGPGTRLTVL.

This clone was observed once. The rearrangement uses TRBV18 and TRBJ1-2; D gene uncertain. The CDR3 has 15 residues. Germline V lookup: CDR1 KGHSH, CDR2 LQKENI. Trimming left V 2 bases short and J 7 bases short, with 17 bases between. CDR3 region: CASSPTAEMVGGYTF. The CDR3 nucleotides are TGTGCCAGCTCACCAACGGCGGAGATGGTGGGTGGCTACACCTTC. Variable domain in full (rest from reference TRBV18 and TRBJ1-2): NAGVMQNPRHLVRRRGQEARLRCSPMKGHSHVYWYRQLPEEGLKFMVYLQKENIIDESGMPKERFSAEFPKEGPSILRIQQVVRGDSAAYFCASSPTAEMVGGYTFGSGTRLTVV.

DNA of the CDR3: TGTGCCAGCAGCTTGACCGGGACAGGGTCCGGGGCCAACGTCCTGACTTTC. This gives the protein CASSLTGTGSGANVLTF. The chain couples TRBV7-3 to TRBJ2-6, with 9 positions matching TRBD1. Germline CDR1 SGHTA, CDR2 FQGTGA. The length of the CDR3 is 17 residues. V gave up 3 bases and J gave up 4 bases; unmatched junction bases: 7.

V gene TRBV19 combines with J gene TRBJ1-5; weak D call: TRBD1 (6 bases). With 3 bases removed from V and 0 bases from J, the gap between germline ends came to 9 bases. Germline-derived CDR1 and CDR2 are LNHDA and SQIVND (reference sequence). CDR3 length equals 15 residues. DNA of the CDR3: TGTGCCAGTAGTATGCACAGGGATAGCAATCAGCCCCAGCATTTT. Protein sequence: CASSMHRDSNQPQHF.

This clone was seen a handful of times. The chain recombines TRBV9 with TRBJ2-1, with a possible D match to TRBD1 (6 bases). Looked up from germline, CDR1 is SGDLS and CDR2 is YYNGEE. V lost 0 bases, J lost 8 bases, and 21 bases lay in between. This CDR3 is 17 amino acids long. The CDR3 region is CASSVDGAGVDFDEQFF. For the CDR3, the DNA is TGTGCCAGCAGCGTAGATGGGGCAGGGGTAGACTTCGATGAGCAGTTCTTC.

This clone was seen only once. The chain links TRBV9 to TRBJ2-1; D perhaps matches TRBD1 (5 bases). The V gene's germline CDR1 is SGDLS and CDR2 YYNGEE. CDR3 length: 13 residues. Trimming removed 2 bases at V and 12 bases at J, with 15 bases between. The CDR3 nucleotides read TGTGCCAGCAGCGTCGACAGAGAGCTTCCGCAGTTCTTC. This sequence encodes CASSVDRELPQFF.

The chain joins TRBV3-1 (or the pseudogene TRBV3-2) to TRBJ1-1, with 7 bases aligning to TRBD1. Per germline, CDR1 LGHDT and CDR2 YNNKEL (reference sequence). Losses at the gene ends were 5 bases for V and 4 bases for J; bases not matched to a gene: 10. The CDR3 runs to 15 residues. The CDR3 nucleotides are TGTGCCAGCAGCTCCAGGGGGGTACGGAGCACTGAAGCTTTCTTT. It is translated as CASSSRGVRSTEAFF.

This rearrangement joins TRBV5-1 to TRBJ1-2; 7 bases align to TRBD1. J gave up 2 bases and V 4 bases, and 8 bases lay outside the gene matches. The germline CDR1 and CDR2 sequences are SGHRS and YFSETQ. This CDR3 is built from 15 residues. DNA for the CDR3: TGCGCCAGCAGCCCTTGGACAGGTGCGAACTATGGCTACACCTTC. Amino acids: CASSPWTGANYGYTF.

The chain recombines TRBV14 with TRBJ1-2; weak D call: TRBD1 (5 bases). V was shortened by 0 bases and J by 4 bases, with 15 bases between the two germline ends. The length of the CDR3 is 16 residues. Germline loops: CDR1 SGHDN, CDR2 FVKESK. The CDR3 loop is CASSQEWTPTFYGYTF. CDR3 nucleotide sequence: TGTGCCAGCAGCCAAGAATGGACACCTACGTTCTATGGCTACACCTTC.

The CDR3 region has the DNA TGTGCCAGCAGTTTGGGGCTCTCCTACGAGCAGTACTTC. Translated, it gives CASSLGLSYEQYF. The chain couples TRBV28 to TRBJ2-7; perhaps TRBD1 as D (5 bases). Germline CDR1 and CDR2: MDHEN and SYDVKM. The ends were cut back, 3 bases at V and 0 bases at J, with 6 bases in the middle. The CDR3 is 13 amino acids.

As regards this clone: Its ends do not fully match the called genes, so a read error is possible. The J gene is TRBJ2-5, the V gene TRBV10-3; D is unresolved. The CDR3 consists of 15 residues. Germline loops: CDR1 ENHRY, CDR2 SYGVKD. CDR3 in DNA: TGTGCCATCAGGGAGTCGGGCAGCCCGCTGGAGACCCAGTACTTC. Encoded protein: CAIRESGSPLETQYF.

The rearrangement joins TRBV7-2 to TRBJ2-1; 11 bases map to TRBD2. Germline CDR1 is SGHTA and CDR2 is FQGNSA. The ends lost 0 bases at V and 8 bases at J; junction bases unmatched: 6. The CDR3 sequence is 16 residues long. CDR3 protein: CASSLARASGRHEQFF. The CDR3 DNA reads TGTGCCAGCAGCTTAGCGCGGGCTAGCGGGAGGCATGAGCAGTTCTTC.

The chain joins TRBV5-6 to TRBJ1-1; D remains unclear. Germline CDR1 is SGHDT and CDR2 is YYEEEE. The CDR3 is 16 residues long. Trimming shortened V by 1 base and J by 0 bases, and 13 bases separated the two germline ends. CDR3 sequence reads: CASSLLPQVLNTEAFF. The CDR3, as DNA: TGTGCCAGCAGCTTGTTGCCGCAGGTATTGAACACTGAAGCTTTCTTT.

The V gene is TRBV6-5, the J gene TRBJ2-1; D remains unclear. The CDR3 length is 15 residues. From germline, CDR1 is MNHEY and CDR2 SVGAGI. V was pared by 2 bases and J by 8 bases, with 16 bases between. For the CDR3, the DNA is TGTGCCAGCAGTTACCGAGTTGCGGTTTCCCATGAGCAGTTCTTC. It translates to CASSYRVAVSHEQFF.

The chain uses TRBV18 and TRBJ2-7; TRBD1 aligns across 7 bases. CDR3 length: 15 residues. Germline loops: CDR1 KGHSH, CDR2 LQKENI. V dropped 1 base and J dropped 1; count of bases not matched to a gene: 4. The CDR3 bases are TGTGCCAGCTCACCACAGGGGGCCTATTCCTACGAGCAGTACTTC. Translating it yields CASSPQGAYSYEQYF.